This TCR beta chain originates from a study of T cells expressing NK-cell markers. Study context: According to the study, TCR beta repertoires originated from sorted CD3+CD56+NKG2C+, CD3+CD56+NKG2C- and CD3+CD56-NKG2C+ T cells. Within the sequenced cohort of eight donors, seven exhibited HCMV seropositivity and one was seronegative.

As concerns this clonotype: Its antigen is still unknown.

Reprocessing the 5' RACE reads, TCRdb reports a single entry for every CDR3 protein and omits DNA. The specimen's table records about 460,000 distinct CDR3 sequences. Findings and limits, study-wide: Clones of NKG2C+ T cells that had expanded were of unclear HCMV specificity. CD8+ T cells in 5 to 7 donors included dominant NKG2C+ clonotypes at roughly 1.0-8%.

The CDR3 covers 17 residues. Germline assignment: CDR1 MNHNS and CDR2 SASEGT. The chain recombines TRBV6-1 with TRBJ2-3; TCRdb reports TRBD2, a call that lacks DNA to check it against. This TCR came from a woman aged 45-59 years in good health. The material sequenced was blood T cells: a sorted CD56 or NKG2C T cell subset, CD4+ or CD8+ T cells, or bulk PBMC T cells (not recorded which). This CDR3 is CASSPLTGTSGTDTQYF.